This TCR beta chain was identified in a study of vaccination effects on CD4 cells after COVID-19. Profiled with immunoSEQ multiplex PCR; TCRdb holds only in-frame clones, not every one. The sample yields roughly 59,000 clones, roughly 78% seen once. J was trimmed by 5 bases and V by 5 bases; bases with no gene match: 10. The CDR3 runs to 15 residues. Per germline, CDR1 MDHEN and CDR2 SYDVKM. Ahead of sequencing, the ViraFEST assay grew antigen-specific CD4+ T cells using viral peptide pools. Following a roughly 11-day culture, CD4+ T cells were purified. The vaccine given was either BNT162b2 or mRNA-1273, in two doses. Absence of prior SARS-CoV-2 infection characterized the vaccine recipients, who showed negative nucleocapsid antibodies. IL-2 medium was substituted for half the medium on days 3 and 7. The study, taken as a whole, reports: Marked contraction was observed in infection-induced and vaccine-induced clones late after vaccination.

Worth noting for this clone: No antigen is known for it.

The V gene is TRBV28, the J gene TRBJ2-5, with 8 positions matching TRBD2. This clonotype originated in a human donor who received a COVID-19 vaccine. This specimen consisted of CD4+ T cells from PBMCs cultured with HCoV-OC43 spike peptides, obtained after COVID-19 vaccination. Subset here: HCoV-OC43 spike overlapping peptide pool stimulation. In DNA, the CDR3 is TGTGCCAGCAGTAACCCGGGGGGGGTATGGGAGACCCAGTACTTC. This sequence encodes CASSNPGGVWETQYF.